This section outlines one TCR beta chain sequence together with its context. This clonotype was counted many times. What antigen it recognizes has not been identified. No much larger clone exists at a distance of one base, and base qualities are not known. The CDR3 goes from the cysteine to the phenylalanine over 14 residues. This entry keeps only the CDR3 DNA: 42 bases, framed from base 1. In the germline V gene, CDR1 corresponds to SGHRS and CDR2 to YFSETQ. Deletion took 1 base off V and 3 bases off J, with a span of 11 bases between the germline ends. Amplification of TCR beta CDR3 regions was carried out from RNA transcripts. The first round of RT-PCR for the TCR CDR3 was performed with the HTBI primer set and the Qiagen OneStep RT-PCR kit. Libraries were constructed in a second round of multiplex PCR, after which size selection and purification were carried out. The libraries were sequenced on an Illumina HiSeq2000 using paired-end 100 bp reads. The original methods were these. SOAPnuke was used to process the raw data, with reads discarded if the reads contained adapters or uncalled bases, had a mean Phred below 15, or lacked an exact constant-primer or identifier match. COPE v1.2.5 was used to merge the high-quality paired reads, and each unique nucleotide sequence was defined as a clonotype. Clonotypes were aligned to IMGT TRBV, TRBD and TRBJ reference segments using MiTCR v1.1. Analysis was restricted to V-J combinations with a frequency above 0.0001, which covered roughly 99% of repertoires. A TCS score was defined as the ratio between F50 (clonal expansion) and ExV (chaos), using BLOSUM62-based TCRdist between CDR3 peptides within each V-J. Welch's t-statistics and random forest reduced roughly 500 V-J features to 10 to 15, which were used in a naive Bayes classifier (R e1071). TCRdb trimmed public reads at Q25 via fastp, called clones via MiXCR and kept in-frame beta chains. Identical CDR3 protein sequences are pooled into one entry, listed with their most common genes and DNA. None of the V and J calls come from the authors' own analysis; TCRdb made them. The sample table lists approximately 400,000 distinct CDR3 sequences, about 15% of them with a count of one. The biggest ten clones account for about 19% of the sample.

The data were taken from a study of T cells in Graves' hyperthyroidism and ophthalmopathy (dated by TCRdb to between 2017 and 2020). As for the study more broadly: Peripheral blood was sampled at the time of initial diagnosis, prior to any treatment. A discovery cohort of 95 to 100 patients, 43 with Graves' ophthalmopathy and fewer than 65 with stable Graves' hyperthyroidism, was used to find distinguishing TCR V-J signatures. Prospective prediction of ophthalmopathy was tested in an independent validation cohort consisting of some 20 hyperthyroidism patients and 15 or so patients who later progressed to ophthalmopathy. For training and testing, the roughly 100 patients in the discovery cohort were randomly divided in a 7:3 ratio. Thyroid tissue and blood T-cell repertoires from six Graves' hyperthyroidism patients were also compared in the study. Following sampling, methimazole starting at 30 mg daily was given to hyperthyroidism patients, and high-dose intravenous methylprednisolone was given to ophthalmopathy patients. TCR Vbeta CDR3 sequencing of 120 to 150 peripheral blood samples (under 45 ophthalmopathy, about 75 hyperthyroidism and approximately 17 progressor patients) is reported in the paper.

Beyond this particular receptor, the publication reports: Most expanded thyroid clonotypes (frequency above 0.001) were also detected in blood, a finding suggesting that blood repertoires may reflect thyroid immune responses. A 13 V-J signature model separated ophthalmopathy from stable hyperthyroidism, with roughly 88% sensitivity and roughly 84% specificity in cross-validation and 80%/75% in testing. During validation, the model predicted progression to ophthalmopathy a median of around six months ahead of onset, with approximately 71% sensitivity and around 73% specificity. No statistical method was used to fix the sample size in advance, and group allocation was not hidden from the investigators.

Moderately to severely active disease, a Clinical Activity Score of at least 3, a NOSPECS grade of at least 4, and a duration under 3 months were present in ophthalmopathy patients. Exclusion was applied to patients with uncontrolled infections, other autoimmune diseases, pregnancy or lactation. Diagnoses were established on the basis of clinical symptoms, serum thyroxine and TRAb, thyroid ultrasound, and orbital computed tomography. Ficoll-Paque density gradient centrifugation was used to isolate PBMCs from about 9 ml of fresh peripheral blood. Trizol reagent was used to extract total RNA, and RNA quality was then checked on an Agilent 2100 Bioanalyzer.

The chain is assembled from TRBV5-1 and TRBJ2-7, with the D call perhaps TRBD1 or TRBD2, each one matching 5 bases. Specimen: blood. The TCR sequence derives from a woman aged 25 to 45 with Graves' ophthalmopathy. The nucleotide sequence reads TGCGCCAGCAGCTTGATGGGGGACGACTACGAGCAGTACTTC. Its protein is CASSLMGDDYEQYF. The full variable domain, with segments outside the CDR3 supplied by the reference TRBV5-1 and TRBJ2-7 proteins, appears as KAGVTQTPRYLIKTRGQQVTLSCSPISGHRSVSWYQQTPGQGLQFLFEYFSETQRNKGNFPGRFSGRQFSNSRSEMNVSTLELGDSALYLCASSLMGDDYEQYFGPGTRLTVT.